A selection of T cell receptor beta chains follows, all from one sample in a study of cytomegalovirus exposure and HLA in healthy donors. Clones were sequenced by immunoSEQ multiplex PCR, and TCRdb holds only the in-frame ones, with some missing. This sample has about 150,000 clones, with approximately 81% found just once. The sample was PBMCs. The source is a young man in good health and CMV-seronegative. CDR3s leave out the opening cysteine and the closing phenylalanine or tryptophan. Fields, in order: D gene, J gene, V gene, CDR3 protein. The D gene is left open where the match is weak.

TRBD1 | TRBJ1-2 | TRBV6-1 | ASLAGGPTRGYT
TRBD1 | TRBJ2-5 | TRBV5-1 | ASSSGQGGQETQY
NA | TRBJ1-5 | TRBV10-3 | AISPQDSNQPQH
TRBD1 | TRBJ2-7 | TRBV7-9 | ASSTTGALWDEQY
TRBD1 | TRBJ2-7 | TRBV28 | ASSRAGQAYEQY
TRBD2 | TRBJ2-2 | TRBV7-6 | ASSLATSGTLVGELF
NA | TRBJ2-3 | TRBV4-1 | ASSLFRGGTTDTQY
NA | TRBJ2-3 | TRBV7-3 | ASSSNSGDTQY
NA | TRBJ2-7 | TRBV6-5 | ASSTRDTSYEQY
NA | TRBJ2-7 | TRBV5-6 | ASSFVGNYEQY
TRBD2 | TRBJ2-5 | TRBV14 | ASSQYLAGVETQY
NA | TRBJ2-5 | TRBV7-3 | ASSLGPGTPGQETQY
NA | TRBJ1-5 | TRBV11-2 | ASSLGGPGWILSNQPQH
TRBD1 | TRBJ2-1 | TRBV5-1 | ASSFPGTGEQF
NA | TRBJ1-5 | TRBV28 | ASNPPTGQNQPQH
TRBD1 | TRBJ2-1 | TRBV7-7 | ASSQGTGGYEQF
TRBD1 | TRBJ2-7 | TRBV6-1 | AGQGGSSYEQY
NA | TRBJ1-4 | TRBV7-9 | ASSLLGGTNEKLF
NA | TRBJ1-4 | TRBV6-4 | ASSLNGQLNEKLF
NA | TRBJ2-7 | TRBV18 | ASSPPDKSYEQY
NA | TRBJ2-1 | TRBV7-2 | ASSARGTNNEQF
NA | TRBJ1-2 | TRBV19 | ASSAGAGANYGYT
TRBD1 | TRBJ1-1 | TRBV27 | AKTGTEAF
TRBD1 | TRBJ1-6 | TRBV5-1 | ASSLGQGRSSPLH
TRBD2 | TRBJ2-7 | TRBV19 | ASSIVTSGEQY
NA | TRBJ2-5 | TRBV7-2 | ASSASTSAQY
NA | TRBJ2-3 | TRBV19 | ASSTSTRDTLTDTQY
NA | TRBJ1-1 | TRBV7-2 | ASRGGSGTEAF
NA | TRBJ2-7 | TRBV7-8 | ASSLLRGEQY
TRBD1 | TRBJ1-5 | TRBV28 | ASNAKGTVIRGNQPQH
TRBD1 | TRBJ1-4 | TRBV27 | ASSFTTGATNEKLF
TRBD2 | TRBJ2-1 | TRBV4-2 | ASSQEFGGGHNEQF
NA | TRBJ1-6 | TRBV5-8 | ASTPEGYGKLH
TRBD1 | TRBJ2-7 | TRBV5-1 | ASSSPGQGAYEQY
NA | TRBJ2-5 | TRBV11-1 | ASSLGANQETQY
NA | TRBJ2-2 | TRBV6-5 | ASRPAEGGGELF
NA | TRBJ2-1 | TRBV6-1 | ASNRVGNEQF
TRBD2 | TRBJ2-7 | TRBV19 | ASSIRGTSGYEQY
NA | TRBJ1-3 | TRBV7-9 | ASSPPQQGSGNTIY
TRBD1 | TRBJ1-6 | TRBV10-2 | ASRGVASDRGFYNSPLH
NA | TRBJ2-3 | TRBV14 | ASSQEGYTDTQY
NA | TRBJ2-2 | TRBV28 | ATARDMEAGELF
TRBD1 | TRBJ1-1 | TRBV12-5 | ASGFITGAFLLMDTEAF
TRBD1 | TRBJ1-4 | TRBV5-6 | ASSFGTGVEKLF
TRBD2 | TRBJ2-1 | TRBV15 | ATSRSRTGLTSGGAEQF
NA | TRBJ1-5 | TRBV19 | ASSNEGQPQH
NA | TRBJ1-4 | TRBV28 | ASTGGHNEKLF
NA | TRBJ2-6 | TRBV11-1 | ASSLFMFSGANVLT
NA | TRBJ2-7 | TRBV14 | AIPTGPYEQY
NA | TRBJ1-2 | TRBV7-8 | ASSSGGARDNYGYT
NA | TRBJ1-6 | TRBV7-9 | ASRTDNSPLH